This T cell receptor (beta chain) came from a study of response to subunit inactivated influenza vaccine. The germline CDR1 and CDR2 sequences are SGHRS and YFSETQ. This CDR3 is built from 16 residues. Germline trimming cut 2 bases from V and 9 bases from J; bases unmatched to any gene: 10. TCRdb fed the RT-PCR reads into MiXCR, producing one record per CDR3 protein. Of fewer than 750,000 distinct CDR3 sequences listed, approximately 14% were seen once; the top ten hold 11%. The TCR was taken from a man aged 45-65 years who received an inactivated influenza vaccine. V usage is TRBV5-1 and J usage is TRBJ2-2, with 10 nucleotides matching TRBD1. Sequenced here: PBMCs from blood, sampled 12 days after vaccination. CDR3 sequence reads: CASSLKTGGGTRELFF. Written as DNA, the CDR3 is TGCGCCAGCAGCTTAAAGACAGGGGGCGGAACGAGGGAGCTGTTTTTT.